This T cell receptor beta chain was captured by sequencing in a study of Ad26.COV2.S vaccination and SARS-CoV-2 variants. As regards this clone: Its antigen is currently unknown.

The V gene lost 3 bases and the J gene lost 4 bases, with 12 bases spanning the gap. The CDR3 spans 14 residues. Germline lookup yields CDR1 WSHSY and CDR2 SAAADI. Study-level findings and limits: Breadth measured for non-spike TCRs was similar across vaccine and placebo recipients. Once vaccination had occurred, spike-specific CD8+ and CD4+ T cell responses reportedly showed substantial breadth. Those who received the vaccine showed greater spike-specific TCR breadth than those given placebo. The TCR breadth and depth analyses may have understated or missed part of the total T cell responses.

The assay was immunoSEQ multiplex PCR, and TCRdb's table has in-frame clones only and misses some. In the table there are over 110,000 clones, about nine tenths of which are singletons. This chain connects TRBV10-2 to TRBJ1-1; no firm D call. The clonotype comes from a human donor who had recovered from COVID-19. The sample was peripheral blood, taken after recovery from COVID-19. The CDR3 DNA reads TGCGCCAGCAGTGACTTCCGCAGCGGCACTGAAGCTTTCTTT. Translated: CASSDFRSGTEAFF.